The subject of this entry is one TCR beta chain. Both 60 Vbeta primers and 13 Jbeta primers went into the PCR. Methods used by the authors: The authors later counted about 80 million unique TCR beta chains, 9 million to 14 million of them shared. The protocol was immunoSEQ multiplex PCR, while the TCRdb copy is restricted to in-frame clones and leaves out a portion. The V and J calls and clone size are taken from that table; D and trimming were inferred from the DNA. The sample carries around 150,000 clones, less than 80% recorded once. The CDR3 has 15 amino acids. The ends lost 10 bases at V and 1 base at J; junction bases unmatched: 10. The germline V gene has CDR1 SGHVS and CDR2 FQNEAQ. The data originate from a study of cytomegalovirus exposure and HLA in healthy donors.

This TCR was recovered from a man aged 40-49 years in good health and CMV-seronegative. The V and J genes are TRBV7-8 and TRBJ2-3; TRBD2 matches at 8 bases. Sequences were obtained from PBMCs. In DNA, the CDR3 is TGTGCCATCTCTTCGCGGGAGGTTGGCACAGATACGCAGTATTTT. Translated, it gives CAISSREVGTDTQYF.